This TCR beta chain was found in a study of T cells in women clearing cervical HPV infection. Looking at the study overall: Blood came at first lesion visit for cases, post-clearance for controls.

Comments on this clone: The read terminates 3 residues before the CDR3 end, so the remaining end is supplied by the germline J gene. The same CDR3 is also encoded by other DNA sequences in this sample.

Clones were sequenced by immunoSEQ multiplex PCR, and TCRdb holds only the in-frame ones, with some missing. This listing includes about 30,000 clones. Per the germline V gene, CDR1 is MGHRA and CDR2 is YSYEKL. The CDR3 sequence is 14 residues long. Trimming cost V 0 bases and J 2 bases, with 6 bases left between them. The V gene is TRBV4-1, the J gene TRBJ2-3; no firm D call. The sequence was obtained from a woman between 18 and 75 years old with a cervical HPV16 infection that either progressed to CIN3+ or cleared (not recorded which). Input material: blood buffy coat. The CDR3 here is CASSQESPTDTQYF. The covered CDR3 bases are TGCGCCAGCAGCCAAGAGAGCCCCACAGATACG.